This TCR beta chain derives from a study of T-cell reconstitution after alpha-beta-depleted transplantation in children. Unique molecular identifiers were built into the TCRbeta library. TCRdb re-called the PCR reads with MiXCR, one entry per CDR3 protein. The table records roughly 490,000 distinct CDR3 sequences, about an eighth of them present only once. Study findings and constraints: At the one-year point after transplant, T-cell counts and TCRbeta diversity were found to come mostly from T cells that had been newly produced. Expanded graft clones numbering several hundred reportedly gave rise to alpha-beta T cells about two months after transplant. Surviving recipient T cells and thymic progenitors underlay high day-60 TCRbeta diversity in some patients.

The CDR3 is 15 residues long. Germline V gene data show CDR1 as SGHAT and CDR2 as FQNNGV. The V and J ends lost 5 bases and 4 bases respectively, with 15 bases between them. This clonotype has a handful of counts. Antigen specificity is unknown. Specimen: PBMCs, mostly from graft donor cells, collected 180 days after TCRalphabeta/CD19-depleted stem cell transplant. This chain connects TRBV11-2 to TRBJ2-4, with a possible D match to TRBD2 (5 bases). The clonotype comes from a female patient under 10 years old who had a stem cell transplant for aplastic anemia, so the T cells may come from the graft donor. This chain's CDR3 is CASSQPVGLKNIQYF. The CDR3 DNA sequence: TGTGCCAGCAGCCAGCCGGTCGGACTTAAAAACATTCAGTACTTC.